The following is a TCR beta chain sequence with its context. What it binds is unknown. This CDR3 contains 18 residues. The PCR contained 60 Vbeta and 13 Jbeta primers. Assay used: immunoSEQ multiplex PCR; TCRdb lists only in-frame clones, some missing. The data contain about 140,000 clones, more than 70% of them singletons. This entry is derived from a study of cytomegalovirus exposure and HLA in healthy donors. The study's findings and limits: Associated with HLA alleles at 0.05 false discovery rate in a later analysis were 16,951 TCR beta sequences. In an earlier analysis, productive rearrangement rates for most beta V segments clustered near 87% or 30%. A missense DCLRE1C variant was associated with V- and J-gene trimming of TCR beta chains in a later analysis, and an independent cohort replicated the association. With DRB1 most and HLA-C fewest, TCR association rates differed between HLA loci in a later analysis.

The gene calls are TRBV21-1 and TRBJ2-3; the table's D call TRBD2 went unverified against the DNA. TRBV21-1 represents a pseudogene. The receptor was isolated from a woman in her thirties or forties in good health and CMV-seronegative. Sequencing was done on a sample of PBMCs. The CDR3 loop is CASSKATSGGNSTDTQYF. CDR3 sequence (DNA): TGTGCCAGCAGCAAAGCTACTAGCGGGGGGAATAGCACAGATACGCAGTATTTT.